This T cell receptor beta chain was recorded in a study of T cells of healthy individuals. This clonotype was seen at least ten times. Trimming left V 1 base short and J 0 bases short, with 7 bases between. Germline loops: CDR1 SGHAT, CDR2 FQNNGV. The CDR3 consists of 16 residues. TCRdb reprocessed the 5' RACE reads with MiXCR, giving one entry per CDR3 protein. The data hold about 57,000 distinct CDR3 sequences, with around 16% observed a single time. This receptor was taken from a human donor in good health. The J gene is TRBJ1-6, the V gene TRBV11-2; D call uncertain. The CDR3 reads CASSLVGVSYNSPLHF. In DNA, the CDR3 is TGTGCCAGCAGCTTAGTTGGGGTCTCCTATAATTCACCCCTCCACTTT.